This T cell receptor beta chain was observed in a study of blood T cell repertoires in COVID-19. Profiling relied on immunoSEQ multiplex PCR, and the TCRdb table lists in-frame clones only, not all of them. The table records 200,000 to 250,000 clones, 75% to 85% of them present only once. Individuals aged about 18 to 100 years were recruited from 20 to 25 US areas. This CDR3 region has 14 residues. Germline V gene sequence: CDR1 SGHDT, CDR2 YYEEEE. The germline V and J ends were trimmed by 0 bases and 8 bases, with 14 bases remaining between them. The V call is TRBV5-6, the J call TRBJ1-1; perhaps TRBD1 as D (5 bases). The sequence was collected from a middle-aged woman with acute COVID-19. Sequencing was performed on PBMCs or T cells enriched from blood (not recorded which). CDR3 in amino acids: CASSLVGEELEAFF. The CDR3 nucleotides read TGTGCCAGCAGCTTGGTGGGGGAGGAATTGGAAGCTTTCTTT. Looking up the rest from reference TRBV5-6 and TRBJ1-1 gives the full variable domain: DAGVTQSPTHLIKTRGQQVTLRCSPKSGHDTVSWYQQALGQGPQFIFQYYEEEERQRGNFPDRFSGHQFPNYSSELNVNALLLGDSALYLCASSLVGEELEAFFGQGTRLTVV.